This TCR delta chain comes out of a study of gamma-delta chains in newborns, infants, children. Study in general: Polyclonal expansion of innate γδ T cells after birth follows microbial exposure.

This CDR3 contains 16 residues. Per the germline V gene, CDR1 is TSWWSYY and CDR2 is QGS. V was shortened by 4 bases and J by 1 base, with 13 bases between the two germline ends. By proportion, this clone is medium-sized. This specimen includes other DNA sequences encoding the same CDR3. TCRdb re-called the reads with CATT. The data show about 5,000 delta-chain clones, with about 3% seen just once and approximately 15% held by the top ten. The gene calls are TRDV1 and TRDJ2, with a possible D match to TRDD3 (6 bases). The TCR sequence derives from a child who was a newborn, infant or young child, either healthy, febrile or measles-vaccinated (not recorded which). What was sequenced was blood. CDR3 DNA sequence: TGTGCTCTTGGGGGGCCATTACTGGGTTTGACAGCACAACTCTTCTTT. Encoded protein: CALGGPLLGLTAQLFF.